A selection of T cell receptor beta chains follows, all from one sample in a study of T cells in Graves' hyperthyroidism and ophthalmopathy. A single record per CDR3 protein comes from TCRdb applying MiXCR to the multiplex PCR reads. The table has around 340,000 distinct CDR3 sequences, roughly a fifth seen once. Sequenced: blood. The receptors here all came from a woman between 50 and 59 years old with Graves' hyperthyroidism. CDR3s include the opening cysteine and the closing phenylalanine or tryptophan. A D gene is named only where the DNA matches it firmly. Where a row states a size, it is once, few, many or the class of an expanded clone; other rows omit it.

- many TRBJ1-4 TRBV12-3/TRBV12-4 14 CASRTRTTNEKLFF TGTGCCAGCAGGACAAGAACAACTAATGAAAAACTGTTTTTT
- many TRBJ2-2 TRBV3-1 12 CASTWGTGELFF TGTGCCAGCACTTGGGGCACCGGGGAGCTGTTTTTT
- - TRBJ2-7 TRBV27 15 CASSLSEQGSYEQYF TGTGCCAGCAGTTTATCGGAACAGGGAAGTTACGAGCAGTACTTC
- many TRBJ1-5 TRBV3-1 14 CASSFQWSNQPQHF TGTGCCAGCAGCTTTCAATGGAGCAATCAGCCCCAGCATTTT
- few TRBJ1-1 TRBV7-2 14 CASSWRPGNTEAFF TGTGCCAGCAGCTGGCGCCCAGGAAACACTGAAGCTTTCTTT
- many TRBJ2-5 TRBV24-1 15 CATSDFGAGLEAQYF TGTGCCACCAGTGATTTCGGGGCAGGGCTTGAGGCCCAGTACTTC
TRBD1 many TRBJ1-2 TRBV28 16 CASSSWGRGQNYGYTF TGTGCCAGCAGTTCATGGGGTCGGGGACAGAACTATGGCTACACCTTC
- many TRBJ1-2 TRBV3-1 16 CASSPTARTGIYGYTF TGTGCCAGCAGCCCCACCGCTCGAACTGGCATCTATGGCTACACCTTC
- many TRBJ2-4 TRBV7-3 16 CASSLGSYYGKNIQYF TGTGCCAGCAGCTTAGGCAGCTACTACGGCAAAAACATTCAGTACTTC
- many TRBJ2-7 TRBV11-2 13 CASSLGATYEQYF TGTGCCAGCAGCTTAGGGGCTACCTACGAGCAGTACTTC
- many TRBJ2-2 TRBV2 19 CASSENIGTQVPNTGELFF TGTGCCAGCAGTGAAAACATAGGAACACAGGTTCCGAACACCGGGGAGCTGTTTTTT
- - TRBJ2-2 TRBV5-6 11 CASTRGGELFF TGTGCCAGCACCCGTGGAGGGGAGCTGTTTTTT
TRBD2 many TRBJ2-7 TRBV5-1 16 CASSLAGLAGVNEQYF TGCGCCAGCAGCTTGGCCGGATTAGCGGGAGTCAACGAGCAGTACTTC
TRBD2 many TRBJ2-2 TRBV9 16 CASSDLAGGNTGELFF TGTGCCAGCAGCGACCTAGCGGGAGGGAACACCGGGGAGCTGTTTTTT
- many TRBJ1-5 TRBV30 13 CAWSSGNNQPQHF TGTGCCTGGAGTAGCGGAAACAATCAGCCCCAGCATTTT
- - TRBJ1-3 TRBV11-2 14 CASSLLDPGNTIYF TGTGCCAGCAGCTTACTGGACCCTGGAAACACCATATATTTT
- many TRBJ2-7 TRBV28 13 CASSPKVGGEQYF TGTGCCAGCAGTCCGAAAGTGGGGGGCGAGCAGTACTTC
TRBD2 few TRBJ2-3 TRBV15 16 CATSRGLAGLADTQYF TGTGCCACCAGCAGAGGCCTAGCGGGATTAGCAGATACGCAGTATTTT
- many TRBJ2-7 TRBV7-2 16 CASSRGGGRGLYEQYF TGTGCCAGCAGCCGAGGGGGGGGGCGGGGCCTCTACGAGCAGTACTTC
TRBD1 many TRBJ1-2 TRBV6-2/TRBV6-3 15 CASSYNRGLHYGYTF TGTGCCAGCAGTTACAACAGGGGGCTGCACTATGGCTACACCTTC
TRBD2 many TRBJ2-7 TRBV3-1 16 CASTPEMASGGSEQYF TGTGCCAGCACCCCCGAAATGGCTAGCGGAGGGTCCGAGCAGTACTTC
- many TRBJ1-1 TRBV7-2 16 CASSLAFRADYTEAFF TGTGCCAGCAGCTTAGCGTTCAGGGCAGATTACACTGAAGCTTTCTTT
- few TRBJ2-2 TRBV18 14 CASPGTTNTGELFF TGTGCCAGCCCCGGGACAACGAACACCGGGGAGCTGTTTTTT
- many TRBJ2-7 TRBV7-9 13 CASSLGTGLEQYF TGTGCCAGCAGCTTAGGTACAGGGCTAGAGCAGTACTTC
- - TRBJ1-1 TRBV20-1 12 CGSVRPVAEAFF TGCGGGTCCGTGAGACCCGTCGCTGAAGCTTTCTTT
- many TRBJ1-1 TRBV12-3/TRBV12-4 14 CASRTDRMNTEAFF TGTGCCAGCAGAACAGACAGAATGAACACTGAAGCTTTCTTT
TRBD1 - TRBJ1-1 TRBV19 18 CASSTAGTGGAWNTEAFF TGTGCCAGTAGTACCGCCGGGACAGGGGGTGCCTGGAACACTGAAGCTTTCTTT
TRBD2 - TRBJ2-1 TRBV6-1 16 CASSELQRRGGNEQFF TGTGCCAGCAGTGAACTCCAACGGCGGGGGGGCAATGAGCAGTTCTTC
TRBD1 few TRBJ2-1 TRBV18 15 CASSPLSKGANEQFF TGTGCCAGCTCACCACTATCCAAGGGGGCCAATGAGCAGTTCTTC
TRBD1 - TRBJ1-2 TRBV6-7 16 CASSPPSTGGETGYTF TGTGCCAGCAGTCCCCCCTCGACAGGGGGCGAAACTGGCTACACCTTC
- many TRBJ1-1 TRBV7-9 14 CASSRGRQSTEAFF TGTGCCAGCAGCAGGGGTCGCCAGTCCACTGAAGCTTTCTTT
- many TRBJ2-7 TRBV12-3/TRBV12-4 13 CASRGTGHYEQYF TGTGCCAGCAGGGGTACCGGGCACTACGAGCAGTACTTC
- many TRBJ2-3 TRBV7-9 15 CASSLITGETDTQYF TGTGCCAGCAGCTTAATCACGGGAGAGACAGATACGCAGTATTTT
- many TRBJ1-2 TRBV12-3/TRBV12-4 14 CASSLSTRPGGYTF TGTGCCAGCAGTTTAAGTACACGACCGGGGGGCTACACCTTC
TRBD1 many TRBJ1-1 TRBV3-1 13 CASSQDSQGRAFF TGTGCCAGCAGCCAAGATTCACAGGGGAGAGCTTTCTTT
TRBD2 many TRBJ2-3 TRBV3-1 15 CASSLGLAATDTQYF TGTGCCAGCAGCCTTGGACTAGCGGCCACAGATACGCAGTATTTT
TRBD1 few TRBJ1-2 TRBV30 14 CAWLDRGNLKGYTF TGTGCCTGGCTAGACAGGGGGAACTTAAAGGGCTACACCTTC
- many TRBJ1-5 TRBV7-8 15 CASSLGQNSNQPQHF TGTGCCAGCAGCTTAGGTCAGAATAGCAATCAGCCCCAGCATTTT
TRBD2 many TRBJ2-5 TRBV12-3/TRBV12-4 16 CASSPPSGRAGETQYF TGTGCCAGCAGTCCTCCTAGCGGGAGGGCCGGGGAGACCCAGTACTTC
- - TRBJ2-5 TRBV28 17 CASSERWTGVPGKTQYF TGTGCCAGCAGTGAGAGGTGGACGGGGGTACCCGGGAAGACCCAGTACTTC
- many TRBJ2-5 TRBV20-1 14 CSASELALKETQYF TGCAGTGCTAGCGAGCTAGCACTAAAAGAGACCCAGTACTTC
TRBD1 many TRBJ2-4 TRBV28 16 CASSQGQGQAKNIQYF TGTGCCAGCAGCCAGGGACAGGGTCAAGCCAAAAACATTCAGTACTTC
- few TRBJ2-2 TRBV6-1 12 CASTKGVGELFF TGTGCCAGCACCAAGGGGGTCGGGGAGCTGTTTTTT
TRBD1 many TRBJ2-7 TRBV7-9 15 CASSLLDRGPYEQYF TGTGCCAGCAGCTTACTGGACAGGGGCCCCTACGAGCAGTACTTC
TRBD2 few TRBJ2-7 TRBV12-3/TRBV12-4 18 CASSLTSGGTYSSYKQYF TGTGCCAGCAGTTTAACTTCGGGGGGGACTTATAGCTCCTACAAGCAGTACTTC
- many TRBJ2-3 TRBV12-3/TRBV12-4 14 CASRSNSITDTQYF TGTGCCAGCAGGTCGAATTCGATCACAGATACGCAGTATTTT
- - TRBJ2-2 TRBV4-1 15 CASSQPLRGAGELFF TGCGCCAGCAGCCAACCCCTCAGGGGCGCCGGGGAGCTGTTTTTT
TRBD1 many TRBJ2-3 TRBV7-9 16 CASSLEGTASTDTQYF TGTGCCAGCAGCTTAGAAGGGACAGCTAGCACAGATACGCAGTATTTT
TRBD2 many TRBJ2-3 TRBV11-2 16 CASSLGGGPGTDTQYF TGTGCCAGCAGCTTGGGGGGAGGGCCCGGCACAGATACGCAGTATTTT
TRBD2 - TRBJ2-5 TRBV7-9 16 CASSLATGLAWETQYF TGTGCCAGCAGCTTGGCAACAGGACTAGCATGGGAGACCCAGTACTTC
TRBD1 - TRBJ1-2 TRBV15 16 CATSRDRGRGNYGYTF TGTGCCACCAGCAGGGACAGGGGCAGGGGTAACTATGGCTACACCTTC
- many TRBJ1-1 TRBV29-1 12 CSVDEGGTEAFF TGCAGCGTTGATGAGGGGGGGACTGAAGCTTTCTTT
- many TRBJ2-7 TRBV14 14 CASSQDGILYEQYF TGTGCCAGCAGCCAAGATGGGATCCTCTACGAGCAGTACTTC